These 22 T cell receptor beta chains came from one sample sequenced in a study of a mutant IDH1 vaccine in newly diagnosed glioma. Time point noted: week 11, during vaccination. A single vaccine dose contained 300 ug of mutant IDH1 20-mer peptide, and topical imiquimod was used with it. These receptors have no known antigen. Libraries were prepared by immunoSEQ multiplex PCR; TCRdb keeps only in-frame clonotypes and omits some of them. The sample lists 20,000 to 25,000 clones, about 80% occurring once. This material consisted of PBMCs, taken from a glioma patient whose treatment included an IDH1 peptide vaccine. Receptors originate from a man aged 35 to 55 with glioma.

This sequence joins TRBV15 and TRBJ2-7; 9 bases align to TRBD2. CDR1 and CDR2 from the germline V gene are LNHNV and YYDKDF (reference sequence). J lost 4 bases, V lost 0 bases, and 4 bases had no gene match. The CDR3 sequence is 15 residues long. The CDR3 DNA reads as TGTGCCACCAGCAGAGATGCGAGCGGGAGGTACGAGCAGTACTTC. Its translation: CATSRDASGRYEQYF.

The chain combines TRBV5-4 with TRBJ2-1; D unresolved. CDR1 is SGHNT, CDR2 YYREEE, per germline (reference sequence). The CDR3 has 12 residues. V was cut by 2 bases and J by 7 bases, with 7 bases left in between. The CDR3 nucleotides read TGTGCCAGCAGCTTCGGTGGAAATGAGCAGTTCTTC. This codes for CASSFGGNEQFF.

This chain connects TRBV5-4 to TRBJ2-1; the D gene is possibly TRBD2 (7 bases). Looked up from germline, CDR1 is SGHNT and CDR2 is YYREEE (reference sequence). The CDR3 contains 15 residues. V gave up 2 bases and J gave up 6 bases, with 15 bases separating them. The chain's CDR3 is CASSFWEGGGNEQFF. The CDR3, as DNA: TGTGCCAGCAGCTTTTGGGAGGGGGGCGGCAATGAGCAGTTCTTC.

The rearrangement joins TRBV28 to TRBJ2-5, with 8 nucleotides matching TRBD1. Germline V CDR1 and CDR2: MDHEN, SYDVKM. The CDR3 is 16 amino acids. J lost 5 bases, V lost 5 bases, and 13 bases had no gene match. This CDR3 is CASSPNRQGARETQYF. As DNA, the CDR3 is TGTGCCAGCAGTCCCAACCGGCAGGGGGCCCGGGAGACCCAGTACTTC.

This sequence joins TRBV19 and TRBJ1-1, with a possible D match to TRBD1 (5 bases). The CDR3 spans 12 residues. From germline, CDR1 is LNHDA and CDR2 SQIVND (reference sequence). The ends were cut back, 4 bases at V and 7 bases at J, with 10 bases in the middle. The CDR3 region has the DNA TGTGCCAGTAGTACAAGGACAAATGAAGCTTTCTTT. Encoded protein: CASSTRTNEAFF.

V and J are TRBV10-1 and TRBJ1-1; TRBD1 is a possible D gene (6 bases). In germline, CDR1 is WNHNN, CDR2 SYGVQD (reference sequence). Trimming pared 2 bases from V and 6 bases from J, leaving 10 bases between. The CDR3 totals 13 residues. CDR3 region: CASSEGGRAEAFF. CDR3 coding DNA: TGCGCCAGCAGTGAGGGGGGCCGGGCTGAAGCTTTCTTT.

The genes are TRBV5-4 and TRBJ2-4; 12 nucleotides align to TRBD2. Losses at the gene ends were 5 bases for V and 1 base for J; bases not matched to a gene: 7. Germline V gene lookup returns CDR1 SGHNT and CDR2 YYREEE (reference sequence). The CDR3 totals 17 residues. The CDR3 spells CASSPGLAGLAKNIQYF. CDR3 DNA sequence: TGTGCCAGCAGTCCCGGACTAGCGGGACTGGCCAAAAACATTCAGTACTTC.

This chain links TRBV5-1 with TRBJ1-3, with D unresolved. Germline V gene lookup returns CDR1 SGHRS and CDR2 YFSETQ. The CDR3 extends over 16 amino acids. Trimming stripped 0 bases from V and 3 bases from J, with 13 bases between. CDR3 in DNA: TGCGCCAGCAGCTTGGATGGTTGGCACATTGGAAACACCATATATTTT. This codes for CASSLDGWHIGNTIYF.

J is TRBJ1-5 and V is TRBV5-8; D is perhaps TRBD1 (6 bases). The length of the CDR3 is 15 residues. The V end lost 4 bases, the J end lost 4 bases, and 15 bases lay between the germline ends. Germline V gene data show CDR1 as SGHTS and CDR2 as YDEGEE. The CDR3 nucleotides are TGTGCCAGCAGCCCCCCCGGCAGGGGTAATCAGCCCCAGCATTTT. Translation gives CASSPPGRGNQPQHF.

In DNA, the CDR3 is TGTGCCAGCAGCTCCCGGGAGAACACCGGGGAGCTGTTTTTT. As protein: CASSSRENTGELFF. The V call is TRBV11-3, the J call TRBJ2-2, with D perhaps TRBD2 (5 bases). V was trimmed by 4 bases and J by 1 base, leaving 7 bases between them. Germline CDR1 and CDR2: SGHNT and YENEEA. The CDR3 totals 14 residues.

The chain is built from TRBV25-1 and TRBJ1-1; the D is unclear. This CDR3 is 14 amino acids long. Germline CDR1 reads MGHDK; CDR2 reads SYGVNS. V lost 1 base, J lost 6 bases, and 12 bases lay in between. In nucleotides, the CDR3 is TGTGCCAGCAGTGAATCCGCGGGGATGGCTGAAGCTTTCTTT. It is translated as CASSESAGMAEAFF.

The chain employs TRBV28 and TRBJ2-6, with D unresolved. V was pared by 4 bases and J by 0 bases, with 10 bases between. Germline values: CDR1 MDHEN, CDR2 SYDVKM. This CDR3 is 16 amino acids long. The DNA for the CDR3 is TGTGCCAGCAGTTCCTCTGAATACTCTGGGGCCAACGTCCTGACTTTC. It specifies CASSSSEYSGANVLTF.

The rearrangement uses TRBV6-6 and TRBJ1-3; possible D gene TRBD1, 5 bases. CDR3 length equals 14 residues. The V end lost 6 bases, the J end lost 0 bases, and 9 bases lay between the germline ends. The V gene's germline CDR1 is MNHNY and CDR2 SVGAGI (reference sequence). The CDR3 bases are TGTGCCAGCAGCCGGGACGGCTCTGGAAACACCATATATTTT. It specifies CASSRDGSGNTIYF.

The CDR3, as DNA: TGCAGTGCTTTGACTAGCACTGAGCAGTTCTTC. Residues: CSALTSTEQFF. V is TRBV20-1 and J is TRBJ2-1, with 7 nucleotides matching TRBD2. CDR3 length: 11 amino acids. The germline CDR1 and CDR2 sequences are DFQATT and SNEGSKA (reference sequence). The V and J ends lost 5 bases and 9 bases, in that order; junction bases with no gene match: 4.

This sequence joins TRBV19 and TRBJ2-3; TRBD1 matches 7 bases. This CDR3 comprises 16 residues. In germline, CDR1 is LNHDA, CDR2 SQIVND (reference sequence). The V gene end was trimmed by 3 bases and the J gene end by 0 bases; junction bases not matched to a gene: 6. CDR3 sequence reads: CASSIIGTASTDTQYF. CDR3 in DNA: TGTGCCAGTAGTATTATAGGGACAGCTAGCACAGATACGCAGTATTTT.

V and J are TRBV10-1 and TRBJ2-1; 8 bases match TRBD2. Germline V CDR1 and CDR2: WNHNN, SYGVQD (reference sequence). The CDR3 is 14 residues long. The junction had 9 bases not matched to a gene; V was cut back by 7 bases and J by 7 bases. CDR3 nucleotide sequence: TGCGCCAGCAACCCGGGACTAGTGGGGAATGAGCAGTTCTTC. Its protein is CASNPGLVGNEQFF.

The chain recombines TRBV11-3 with TRBJ2-5; possible D gene TRBD2, 6 bases. Germline loops: CDR1 SGHNT, CDR2 YENEEA. This CDR3 has 14 residues. V lost 5 bases and J 2 bases, leaving 12 bases between the germline ends. Here the CDR3 DNA reads TGTGCCAGCAGCCCTGGAGGGGATCAAGAGACCCAGTACTTC. Its translation is CASSPGGDQETQYF.

The chain couples TRBV27 to TRBJ1-2, with TRBD1 matching 7 bases. V shed 10 bases, J shed 3 bases, and the junction held 17 bases outside the gene matches. Germline CDR1 MNHEY, CDR2 SMNVEV (reference sequence). The CDR3 has 16 residues. The CDR3 region has the DNA TGTGCCACCTCGACTCTCCCAGGGGACAGAGACTATGGCTACACCTTC. As protein: CATSTLPGDRDYGYTF.

The chain has TRBV21-1 and TRBJ1-5. TRBV21-1 is labeled a pseudogene. This CDR3 comprises 16 residues. The CDR3 loop reads CATPLGRRGCYQPQHF. In DNA form, the CDR3 reads TGTGCCACCCCGTTGGGCAGGCGAGGATGTTATCAGCCCCAGCATTTT.

The DNA for the CDR3 is TGTGCCAGCAGTCCCGGACAGCGCACAGATACGCAGTATTTT. Its protein is CASSPGQRTDTQYF. The chain joins TRBV6-5 to TRBJ2-3, with D possibly being TRBD1 (6 bases). V was cut by 5 bases and J by 1 base, with 10 bases left in between. The CDR3 spans 14 residues. The germline V gene has CDR1 MNHEY and CDR2 SVGAGI.

The rearrangement uses TRBV7-2 and TRBJ1-3; unclear D gene. Germline V lookup: CDR1 SGHTA, CDR2 FQGNSA. The CDR3 totals 15 residues. V was cut by 5 bases and J by 0 bases, with 11 bases left in between. The chain's CDR3 is CASSPTRVSGNTIYF. The CDR3, as DNA: TGTGCCAGCAGCCCCACAAGGGTCTCTGGAAACACCATATATTTT.

A remark on this clone: The sample holds other DNA sequences that translate to the same CDR3. CDR3 bases: TGTGCCACCAGCAGAGGGCAGGGTAATGAAAAACTGTTTTTT. Translating it yields CATSRGQGNEKLFF. The chain combines TRBV15 with TRBJ1-4; tentatively, D is TRBD1 (5 bases). With 1 base removed from V and 4 bases from J, the gap between germline ends came to 7 bases. Germline values: CDR1 LNHNV, CDR2 YYDKDF (reference sequence). This CDR3 comprises 14 residues.